The present TCR beta chain was sequenced within a study of shared clonotypes between healthy human individuals (dated by TCRdb to about 2020). Background for the entire study: The cohort comprised a couple of women and a few men aged 18 to 49 years. Each donor's leukapheresis produced roughly between roughly 0.9 and 8.9 billion PBMCs. Libraries were prepared and TCR repertoires were sequenced by different laboratories using diverse techniques, in order to increase sequencing depth and limit assay-specific biases. The study deeply sequenced blood TCR repertoires of five healthy adults to estimate repertoire size and the extent of clonotype sharing between individuals. For each donor, three plates each were used for CD4 naive and CD4 memory, two plates were used for CD8 naive, and one plate was used for CD8 memory.

The investigation overall reported the following: Clonotypes shared by all four sorted-subset donors showed higher generation probabilities than non-shared clonotypes. When a handful of donors were compared, the shared fraction of clonotypes was around 5% for naive CD4, roughly 3.3% for naive CD8, more than 2% for memory CD4, and around 0.4% for memory CD8. Because the study included a small number of donors, the genetic and exposure-history diversity represented was limited. Pairwise subsampling led to the expectation that sequencing depth would affect the degree of clonotype sharing among donors. Incomplete sequencing was indicated by rarefaction of sorted-subset datasets, despite the large sequencing depth. Sampling was restricted to blood, and TCR repertoires in tissues likely differ from the TCR repertoires found in blood. Larger estimated clonotype richness was generally found for naive subsets than for memory subsets.

The donors were healthy, HIV-negative adults who had no recently reported acute infections or vaccinations. Only Caucasian adults living in Nashville, Tennessee, USA were represented among the donors. CD4+ T cells were enriched by magnetic negative selection; naive cells were then positively selected on CD45RA, and the negative fraction formed the memory subset. Blood was collected by leukapheresis, and PBMCs were isolated by Ficoll-Histopaque density gradient centrifugation and then cryopreserved in liquid nitrogen vapor phase. Purity and quantity of every magnetically sorted T cell population were checked by analytical flow cytometry. Genomic DNA was isolated from every sorted fraction and measured by UV absorbance on a Nanodrop 2000c. Using the deep immunoSEQ assay, multiplex PCR amplified TCR CDR3 regions from genomic DNA. Genomic DNA extracted from each cell subset was distributed evenly over all wells of several immunoSEQ 96-well plates, and each plate served as one replicate. For sorted subsets, each replicate PCR was loaded with about 200 ng genomic DNA, equivalent to approximately 27,000 T cell genomes. The purified libraries were quantified using a Qubit 3.0 fluorometer, sized with a Bioanalyzer 2100, and then quantified again using the KAPA Library Quantification kit. Each immunoSEQ 96-well plate was sequenced on its own single-read 150-cycle Illumina NextSeq 550 flow cell. On the authors' methods: The immunoSEQ output contained only junctional sequences without quality scores, so filtering could not match that applied to full-length reads. To assign V/J genes and CDR3, sequences were annotated against IMGT germline references using PyIR, a Python wrapper for IgBLAST v1.9. Reads with weak V/J assignments (E-value above 1e-6), missing CDR3, stop codons, out-of-frame junctions, or ambiguous translated residues were removed. V3J clonotypes were defined by identical inferred V gene, J gene, and CDR3 amino acid sequence. To compute the percentage overlap between repertoires, the number of shared unique clonotypes was divided by the size of the smaller repertoire. Three approaches were used to assess repertoire richness: RTK rarefaction, the Chao1 estimator, and Recon v2.1 estimates of unobserved clonotypes. Generation probabilities were computed with OLGA for all TCRbeta clonotypes obtained by the gDNA method from several donors. TCRdb provides this immuneACCESS table in a form limited to in-frame rearrangements. Some clones are lacking; in checked studies, under half of them reflect an unresolved V gene, and why the rest are absent is not known. V and J calls and clone size are given by that table; D and trimming were obtained from the DNA. This sample has roughly 700,000 clones in its table, and around 67% of those were observed once. Around 1.6% of the sample is taken by the ten largest.

Inclusive of the bounding cysteine and phenylalanine, the CDR3 is 13 residues long. This entry keeps only the CDR3 DNA: 39 bases, framed from base 1. The germline V gene encodes CDR1 WSHSY and CDR2 SAAADI. V lost 6 bases and J lost 3 bases, and the count of bases not matched to a germline gene is 4. As concerns this clone: The specificity of this receptor is unknown. Per-base qualities were not stored, and no clone one base away is much larger. The sample carries other DNA sequences with the same CDR3.

This receptor was obtained from a woman aged 30 to 39 in good health. This chain joins TRBV10-2 to TRBJ1-1; TRBD1 matches 7 bases in the middle. The material sequenced was memory CD4+ T cells sorted from blood. The cell subset or site label of this sample denotes: CD45RA-negative fraction. The sequenced DNA: TGCGCCAGCAGGATCACAGGGGACACTGAAGCTTTCTTT. Protein translation: CASRITGDTEAFF.